This T cell receptor (beta chain) appears in the sequencing data of a study of identical twins. Findings and limits, study-wide: Abundant beta clonotypes from cord blood had fewer insertions, unlike memory repertoires, which showed none.

TCRdb reprocessed the 5' RACE reads with MiXCR, giving one entry per CDR3 protein. Altogether 420,000 or so distinct CDR3 sequences are present, 15% to 20% being singletons, with the ten largest covering 10% to 15%. This clonotype was seen at least ten times. Its antigen is currently unknown. Germline V gene data show CDR1 as MNHEY and CDR2 as SMNVEV (reference sequence). V shed 0 bases and J shed 4 bases, with 10 bases lying between them. This CDR3 has 14 residues. V and J are TRBV27 and TRBJ2-7, with D hard to call. Specimen: naive T cells sorted from blood. The receptor was isolated from a man between 50 and 59 years old in good health. The CDR3 here is CASSLSLTVYEQYF. DNA of the CDR3: TGTGCCAGCAGTTTATCGTTGACTGTTTACGAGCAGTACTTC.